This is a list of T cell receptor beta chains from one sample in a study of T cell responses to AZD1222 COVID-19 vaccine. Only in-frame clones appear in the TCRdb table, and some are missing; sequencing was by immunoSEQ multiplex PCR. Of 57,000 or so clones in the sample, around 81% are singletons; the top ten hold approximately 25%. The source material was peripheral blood, sampled 28 days after the second AZD1222 dose. The receptors stem from an adult who received the AZD1222 COVID-19 vaccine. The conserved cysteine and the conserved F or W are not part of the CDR3 here.

j_call: TRBJ1-1; v_call: TRBV14; cdr3_aa: ASSQTGGIAEAF
j_call: TRBJ2-3; v_call: TRBV9; cdr3_aa: ASSVGRLAGGGDTQY
j_call: TRBJ2-7; v_call: TRBV7-2; cdr3_aa: ASSFFLAGANEQY
j_call: TRBJ2-3; v_call: TRBV25-1; cdr3_aa: ASSDDQGWTDTQY
j_call: TRBJ1-1; v_call: TRBV4-3; cdr3_aa: ASSQAPPGTGNTEAF
j_call: TRBJ2-7; v_call: TRBV12-3/TRBV12-4; cdr3_aa: ASSLASREQY
j_call: TRBJ1-1; v_call: TRBV2; cdr3_aa: ASKRGPRNTEAF
j_call: TRBJ2-7; v_call: TRBV5-5; cdr3_aa: ASIPHGTSGSYEQY
j_call: TRBJ2-4; v_call: TRBV19; cdr3_aa: ASSIPLGQGARNIQY
j_call: TRBJ2-2; v_call: TRBV11-3; cdr3_aa: ASSLGWSGELF
j_call: TRBJ2-1; v_call: TRBV20-1; cdr3_aa: SASPGLAPGNEQF
j_call: TRBJ1-4; v_call: TRBV5-1; cdr3_aa: ASSGGTTPTNEKLF
j_call: TRBJ2-7; v_call: TRBV15; cdr3_aa: ATSGQGLDEQY
j_call: TRBJ1-5; v_call: TRBV18; cdr3_aa: ASSPGTVRSNQPQH
j_call: TRBJ2-1; v_call: TRBV7-2; cdr3_aa: ASSSGTPGIEQF
j_call: TRBJ2-3; v_call: TRBV27; cdr3_aa: ASSLTRSRQY
j_call: TRBJ2-1; v_call: TRBV7-9; cdr3_aa: ASSPPGDYNEQF
j_call: TRBJ2-5; v_call: TRBV30; cdr3_aa: AWSRDQETQY
j_call: TRBJ2-6; v_call: TRBV6-6; cdr3_aa: ASSRPTGLMAPGANVLT
j_call: TRBJ2-5; v_call: TRBV7-7; cdr3_aa: ASSLKLASGSGETQY
j_call: TRBJ1-5; v_call: TRBV27; cdr3_aa: ASSPRQGTQPQH
j_call: TRBJ1-4; v_call: TRBV6-5; cdr3_aa: ASSYRFNEKLF
j_call: TRBJ2-1; v_call: TRBV29-1; cdr3_aa: SAARSDEQF
j_call: TRBJ2-7; v_call: TRBV18; cdr3_aa: ASSPTQTSSGRASGQY
j_call: TRBJ1-3; v_call: TRBV11-2; cdr3_aa: ASSLAGGFGNTIY
j_call: TRBJ1-1; v_call: TRBV7-8; cdr3_aa: ASSLVRVETEAF
j_call: TRBJ1-2; v_call: TRBV5-1; cdr3_aa: ASSAGGQVYGYT
j_call: TRBJ2-3; v_call: TRBV5-4; cdr3_aa: ASSDAGGRSSDTQY
j_call: TRBJ2-5; v_call: TRBV27; cdr3_aa: ASSPRSGDYTQY
j_call: TRBJ1-1; v_call: TRBV6-2/TRBV6-3; cdr3_aa: ASSSPGLGRSEAF
j_call: TRBJ2-1; v_call: TRBV6-2/TRBV6-3; cdr3_aa: ASSYTSGTYNEQF
j_call: TRBJ2-5; v_call: TRBV11-2; cdr3_aa: ASSLTSGAPWETQY
j_call: TRBJ2-2; v_call: TRBV7-8; cdr3_aa: ASSTLDRGQTGELF
j_call: TRBJ2-1; v_call: TRBV11-2; cdr3_aa: ASSSYRGSGRGNEQF
j_call: TRBJ2-6; v_call: TRBV19; cdr3_aa: ASSPGVTGANVLT
j_call: TRBJ2-1; v_call: TRBV19; cdr3_aa: ASSIAERGLGEQF
j_call: TRBJ2-3; v_call: TRBV6-6; cdr3_aa: ASKVARGMADTQY
j_call: TRBJ2-1; v_call: TRBV9; cdr3_aa: ASSVVLAGHNEQF
j_call: TRBJ2-7; v_call: TRBV28; cdr3_aa: ASGKDGAYEQY
j_call: TRBJ2-3; v_call: TRBV24-1; cdr3_aa: ATSDAGGRTDTQY
j_call: TRBJ1-1; v_call: TRBV28; cdr3_aa: ASSLTGRAEAF
j_call: TRBJ2-1; v_call: TRBV15; cdr3_aa: ATSFRPRSHNEQF
j_call: TRBJ2-6; v_call: TRBV10-3; cdr3_aa: AISERQGTTGANVLT
j_call: TRBJ2-2; v_call: TRBV11-2; cdr3_aa: ASRGQLLGRRNTGELF
j_call: TRBJ1-1; v_call: TRBV7-2; cdr3_aa: ASSRTAGTEAF
j_call: TRBJ1-5; v_call: TRBV19; cdr3_aa: ASSQGTGVSNQPQH
j_call: TRBJ2-1; v_call: TRBV13; cdr3_aa: ASSLGLGGGSYNEQF
j_call: TRBJ2-7; v_call: TRBV27; cdr3_aa: ASSASTGASYEQY